This paragraph covers one T cell receptor beta chain sequence. Other DNA sequences in this specimen translate into the identical CDR3. Generated by immunoSEQ multiplex PCR, the TCRdb table keeps only in-frame clones and is missing some. The sample comprises 380,000 or so clones, 89% of which are singletons, and roughly 1.2% rests with the top ten. CDR3 length: 12 amino acids. The V gene lost 3 bases and the J gene lost 3 bases, with 3 bases spanning the gap. The entry originates in a study of blood T cell repertoires in COVID-19. The receptor comes from a middle-aged man with acute or convalescent COVID-19. Sequenced input: peripheral blood. The chain links TRBV12-3 or TRBV12-4 to TRBJ1-3; D gene uncertain. This chain's CDR3 is CASSLSGNTIYF. The CDR3 coding sequence is TGTGCCAGCAGTTTGAGTGGAAACACCATATATTTT.